This note documents a single TCR beta chain sequence. The sample originates from a study of blood T cell repertoires in COVID-19. Method: immunoSEQ multiplex PCR; TCRdb's copy keeps in-frame clones and lacks some. Among roughly 90,000 clones listed, around 85% were seen once. Trimming took 4 bases from V and 5 from J; bases not matched to a gene: 7. CDR1 is SGHDT and CDR2 is YYEEEE in the germline V gene. This CDR3 contains 14 residues. The chain recombines TRBV5-6 with TRBJ1-1, with TRBD1 matching 8 bases. This receptor was taken from an elderly man with acute or convalescent COVID-19. Sequencing input: peripheral blood. CDR3 in amino acids: CASSPTGGKTEAFF. CDR3 nucleotides: TGTGCCAGCAGCCCAACAGGGGGAAAAACTGAAGCTTTCTTT. Based on the CDR3 plus reference TRBV5-6 and TRBJ1-1, the full variable domain is DAGVTQSPTHLIKTRGQQVTLRCSPKSGHDTVSWYQQALGQGPQFIFQYYEEEERQRGNFPDRFSGHQFPNYSSELNVNALLLGDSALYLCASSPTGGKTEAFFGQGTRLTVV.